Listed below are T cell receptor beta chains from one sample, sequenced in a study of control samples from healthy donors and cancer patients. TCRdb's copy holds only in-frame clones and misses some; the assay was immunoSEQ multiplex PCR. The sample records 150,000 to 160,000 clones, roughly 94% being singletons. Sequenced sample: blood. These receptors were taken from a middle-aged man in good health. Both conserved end residues are part of each CDR3. Each record gives: D gene, CDR3 length, J gene, V gene, clone size, CDR3 DNA, CDR3 protein. A D gene is named only where the DNA matches it firmly. Rows may omit the clone size; those that give it use once, few, many or a size class.

>NA|13|TRBJ1-4|TRBV19|once
TGTGCCAGTTTGGGTCGGTCTAATGAAAAACTGTTTTTT
CASLGRSNEKLFF
>TRBD1|17|TRBJ1-2|TRBV28|NA
TGTGCCAGCAGTTCCTTACAGGGGGTGACCTCTTTGGATGGCTACACCTTC
CASSSLQGVTSLDGYTF
>TRBD1|15|TRBJ1-2|TRBV19|NA
TGTGCCAGTAGTCGGACAGGTCCCCGAGCCTATGGCTACACCTTC
CASSRTGPRAYGYTF
>TRBD1|13|TRBJ1-1|TRBV10-3|NA
TGTGCCATCAGCCTCGACAGGGTTGGTGGGGCTTTCTTT
CAISLDRVGGAFF
>NA|15|TRBJ2-3|TRBV2|NA
TGTGCCAGCAGTGAAGCGAAGGGAACCACAGATACGCAGTATTTT
CASSEAKGTTDTQYF
>NA|13|TRBJ2-1|TRBV7-8|NA
TGTGCCAGCGGCTCGGGGGGCGACAATGAGCAGTTCTTC
CASGSGGDNEQFF
>NA|14|TRBJ1-6|TRBV7-9|NA
TGTGCCAGCACCGGACGGAATACTAATTCACCCCTCCACTTT
CASTGRNTNSPLHF
>NA|12|TRBJ1-2|TRBV9|NA
TGTGCCAGCAGCGCCCAGGGGTATGGCTACACCTTC
CASSAQGYGYTF
>NA|15|TRBJ2-1|TRBV30|NA
TGTGCCTGGAGTGTACAAGGGGGTCCCTACAATGAGCAGTTCTTC
CAWSVQGGPYNEQFF
>NA|14|TRBJ2-1|TRBV28|once
TGTGCCAGCGATAATAACGGCCTGTGGGATGAGCAGTTCTTC
CASDNNGLWDEQFF
>TRBD1|16|TRBJ1-4|TRBV7-8|few
TGTGCCAGCAGCCGAACCGACAGGGCCATTAATGAAAAACTGTTTTTT
CASSRTDRAINEKLFF
>TRBD1|14|TRBJ1-1|TRBV18|once
TGTGCCAGCTCACAGGGGGCAGGGAACACTGAAGCTTTCTTT
CASSQGAGNTEAFF
>TRBD1|14|TRBJ1-2|TRBV13|NA
TGTGCCAGCAGCTTCAGGGGGTCTTACTATGGCTACACCTTC
CASSFRGSYYGYTF
>NA|14|TRBJ1-1|TRBV19|NA
TGTGCCAGTACTCCGGGGGGGTGGGTCACTGAAGCTTTCTTT
CASTPGGWVTEAFF
>NA|12|TRBJ2-7|TRBV18|NA
TGTGCCAGCTCACTACAGGGTCGCGAGCAGTACTTC
CASSLQGREQYF
>NA|13|TRBJ1-2|TRBV28|NA
TGTGCCAGCAGTCCTTCGGGGTGGGATGGCTACACCTTC
CASSPSGWDGYTF
>NA|14|TRBJ1-1|TRBV19|NA
TGTGCCAGTAGTGCCCATAGGGGGGGCACTGAAGCTTTCTTT
CASSAHRGGTEAFF
>NA|15|TRBJ2-1|TRBV19|NA
TGTGCCAGTAGTATAGGCGCCGGGGCCCACAATGAGCAGTTCTTC
CASSIGAGAHNEQFF
>TRBD1|15|TRBJ2-7|TRBV7-2|NA
TGTGCCAGCAGCTTAAATTCAGGGGGAAATTACGAGCAGTACTTC
CASSLNSGGNYEQYF
>NA|13|TRBJ2-2|TRBV4-1|NA
TGCGCCAGCAGCCAACAGGGGTTCGGGGAGCTGTTTTTT
CASSQQGFGELFF
>NA|11|TRBJ1-2|TRBV6-5|NA
TGTGCCAGCACGGGATACTATGGCTACACCTTC
CASTGYYGYTF
>NA|13|TRBJ1-1|TRBV18|NA
TGTGCCAGCTCCCTTACAGAGAACACTGAAGCTTTCTTT
CASSLTENTEAFF
>NA|15|TRBJ2-3|TRBV4-3|once
TGCGCCAGCGCGCCCGGGACCGCTAGCACAGATACGCAGTATTTT
CASAPGTASTDTQYF
>NA|16|TRBJ2-6|TRBV6-2/TRBV6-3|NA
TGTGCCAGCAGTTCTCTTGGGACACCTGGGGCCAACGTCCTGACTTTC
CASSSLGTPGANVLTF
>TRBD1|16|TRBJ1-3|TRBV28|NA
TGTGCCAGCAGCCCACCCCAGGGGGCGGGGGGAAACACCATATATTTT
CASSPPQGAGGNTIYF
>NA|16|TRBJ1-5|TRBV6-2/TRBV6-3|NA
TGTGCCAGCAGTTATTTCCTCGGGTGGGGCAATCAGCCCCAGCATTTT
CASSYFLGWGNQPQHF
>NA|13|TRBJ1-2|TRBV7-6|NA
TGTGCCAGCAGCTATAAAGGGTTCTATGGCTACACCTTC
CASSYKGFYGYTF
>NA|14|TRBJ1-6|TRBV19|few
TGTGCCAGCACGTTGAGCTCCTATAATTCACCCCTCCACTTT
CASTLSSYNSPLHF
>NA|16|TRBJ2-6|TRBV7-9|NA
TGTGCCAGCAGCTCGGAGAGTGGGGCCGGGGCCAACGTCCTGACTTTC
CASSSESGAGANVLTF
>TRBD1|18|TRBJ1-2|TRBV9|NA
TGTGCCAGCAGCGTAGGGACAGGGGGCCACCGGAACACCTATGGCTACACCTTC
CASSVGTGGHRNTYGYTF
>NA|14|TRBJ1-1|TRBV6-5|once
TGTGCCACTCGTTCAGCGGTCGGGAACACTGAAGCTTTCTTT
CATRSAVGNTEAFF
>TRBD1|17|TRBJ1-4|TRBV2|NA
TGTGCCAGCAGTGTGACGGGACAGGGAGCAACTAATGAAAAACTGTTTTTT
CASSVTGQGATNEKLFF